The present T cell receptor (beta chain) was sequenced within a study of human T cells and chemical hapten exposure. V lost 6 bases to trimming and J lost 6 bases; unmatched junction nucleotides: 10. The germline V gene has CDR1 MNHNY and CDR2 SVGAGI (reference sequence). This CDR3 has 16 amino acids. The time point was: patch test 1, 2 weeks after DPC sensitization. The treatment: therapeutic diphenylcyclopropenone sensitization with weekly scalp DPC. Whole-study results and caveats: TCRs whose frequency exceeded 1 in 1000 remained the same following DPC sensitization.

The sample holds one count of this clonotype. Its antigen is currently unknown. TCRdb re-analysed the RACE reads in MiXCR, keeping a single row per CDR3 protein. The table lists around 100,000 distinct CDR3 sequences, roughly 9.6% of them singletons. Sequencing was performed on whole blood, taken in connection with sensitization to the hapten diphenylcyclopropenone (DPC). This sequence was found in a woman in her thirties or forties with alopecia areata. Some clones in this sample may be carry-over from other donors' samples. The rearrangement joins TRBV6-6 to TRBJ2-2, with TRBD2 identical over 10 bases. CDR3 in amino acids: CASRPPSGGAAGELFF. The DNA of the CDR3 is TGTGCCAGCAGACCCCCGAGCGGGGGGGCCGCCGGGGAGCTGTTTTTT.